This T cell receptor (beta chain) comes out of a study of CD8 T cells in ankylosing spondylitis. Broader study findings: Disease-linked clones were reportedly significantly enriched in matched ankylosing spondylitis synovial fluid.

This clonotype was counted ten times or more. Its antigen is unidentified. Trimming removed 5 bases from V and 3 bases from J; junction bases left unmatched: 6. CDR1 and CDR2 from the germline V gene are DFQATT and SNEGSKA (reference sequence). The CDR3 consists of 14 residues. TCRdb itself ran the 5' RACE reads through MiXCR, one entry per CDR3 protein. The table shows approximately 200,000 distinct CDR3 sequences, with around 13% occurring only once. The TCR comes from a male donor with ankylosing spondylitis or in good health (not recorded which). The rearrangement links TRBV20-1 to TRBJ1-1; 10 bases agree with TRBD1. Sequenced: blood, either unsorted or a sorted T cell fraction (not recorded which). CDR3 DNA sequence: TGCAGTGCTCACCAGGGACAGGGGCACACTGAAGCTTTCTTT. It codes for CSAHQGQGHTEAFF.